The next 28 T cell receptor beta chains were all read from a single sample in a study of beta chain bispecific antibodies for T cell cancers. Study-level points and caveats: Most targeted TRBV signal came from the leukemia cell line cells, not normal T cells.

A single record per CDR3 protein comes from TCRdb applying MiXCR to the 5' RACE reads. The sample consists of approximately 20,000 distinct CDR3 sequences, approximately 2.4% of them appearing once. Expansion lasted 3 days, with either anti-CD3 antibody OKT3 or CD3/CD28 beads. These receptors' antigens are unknown. Source material: healthy donor T cells cultured with leukemia cells. The receptor source for this set is a human donor in good health. Some clones in this sample may be carry-over from other donors' samples.

This clonotype was counted at least ten times. The J gene is TRBJ2-5, the V gene TRBV7-8, with 8 bases that match TRBD1. The trim removed 1 base at V and 5 bases at J, leaving 9 bases unmatched. There are 16 residues in the CDR3. Germline loops: CDR1 SGHVS, CDR2 FQNEAQ. In DNA form, the CDR3 reads TGTGCCAGCAGCTTAGTGGGTCAGGGGGCAGGGGAGACCCAGTACTTC. This sequence encodes CASSLVGQGAGETQYF.

This clonotype appeared many times. V usage is TRBV15 and J usage is TRBJ2-5; 7 bases agree with TRBD1. Unmatched junction bases numbered 7, after V lost 1 base and J lost 5 bases. The germline V gene has CDR1 LNHNV and CDR2 YYDKDF (reference sequence). The CDR3 contains 15 residues. In DNA form, the CDR3 reads TGTGCCACCAGCAGAGTGGAAGGGGGCTCCGAGACCCAGTACTTC. Protein product: CATSRVEGGSETQYF. The variable domain in full, completed from reference TRBV15 and TRBJ2-5, reads DAMVIQNPRYQVTQFGKPVTLSCSQTLNHNVMYWYQQKSSQAPKLLFHYYDKDFNNEADTPDNFQSRRPNTSFCFLDIRSPGLGDTAMYLCATSRVEGGSETQYFGPGTRLLVL.

This clonotype was recorded at least ten times. This sequence joins TRBV20-1 and TRBJ2-3; TRBD2 aligns across 9 bases. The V and J ends lost 2 bases and 2 bases, in that order; junction bases with no gene match: 11. Germline V lookup: CDR1 DFQATT, CDR2 SNEGSKA (reference sequence). This CDR3 region has 17 residues. The CDR3 loop reads CSARPSGSGGHTDTQYF. The CDR3 coding sequence is TGCAGTGCTAGACCCTCTGGTAGCGGGGGACACACAGATACGCAGTATTTT.

The CDR3 loop reads CASSMGVDRLAGYGYTF. The CDR3 region has the DNA TGTGCCAGTAGTATGGGAGTTGACAGGCTGGCGGGGTATGGCTACACCTTC. The chain couples TRBV19 to TRBJ1-2, with a possible D match to TRBD1 (6 bases). CDR1 LNHDA and CDR2 SQIVND come from the germline V gene (reference sequence). The V and J ends lost 3 bases and 5 bases respectively, with 22 bases between them. This CDR3 contains 17 residues.

This clonotype was observed many times. The chain uses TRBV5-1 and TRBJ1-1, with D possibly being TRBD1 (6 bases). The CDR3 runs 14 residues. Germline CDR1 and CDR2: SGHRS and YFSETQ. V lost 0 bases to trimming and J lost 4 bases, with 10 bases between them. This chain's CDR3 is CASSLGGGGTEAFF. CDR3 DNA: TGCGCCAGCAGCTTGGGAGGGGGGGGCACTGAAGCTTTCTTT.

Only a few counts were recorded for this clonotype. The chain couples TRBV28 to TRBJ2-7; D is uncertain. V was trimmed by 5 bases and J by 3 bases, leaving 20 bases between them. The CDR3 runs 16 residues. Germline assignment: CDR1 MDHEN and CDR2 SYDVKM. The CDR3 nucleotides are TGTGCCAGCAGTGCTCCCAAGACGCGAGCCGGCTACGAGCAGTACTTC. Amino acids: CASSAPKTRAGYEQYF.

Concerning this clonotype itself: A much larger clone is a single base away; this may be a read error. The genes are TRBV7-9 and TRBJ2-7, with 10 bases aligning to TRBD1. The CDR3 has 13 residues. Germline V gene data show CDR1 as SEHNR and CDR2 as FQNEAQ (reference sequence). The CDR3: CTSSPTGGGEQYF. Written as DNA, the CDR3 is TGTACCAGCAGCCCGACAGGGGGCGGGGAGCAGTACTTC.

At least ten counts were recorded for this clonotype. The chain combines TRBV27 with TRBJ1-1, with D perhaps TRBD1 (6 bases). V was pared by 0 bases and J by 9 bases, with 14 bases between. The CDR3 is 14 residues long. Germline-derived CDR1 and CDR2 are MNHEY and SMNVEV (reference sequence). The CDR3 DNA reads as TGTGCCAGCAGTTTATCGGCGGGGGCAGGTAAAGCTTTCTTT. Its translation: CASSLSAGAGKAFF.

In this sample, this clonotype turned up many times. The V and J genes are TRBV6-6 and TRBJ2-1; TRBD2 agrees at 14 bases. The CDR3 covers 15 residues. V lost 5 bases, J lost 6 bases, and 3 bases stayed unmatched. Germline V CDR1 and CDR2: MNHNY, SVGAGI (reference sequence). CDR3 region: CASSGTSGGFNEQFF. The CDR3 coding sequence is TGTGCCAGCAGTGGGACTAGCGGGGGATTCAATGAGCAGTTCTTC.

This clonotype was detected many times. A read error may account for a junction end that differs from germline. This chain links TRBV3-1 with TRBJ2-2; D is unclear. CDR3 length: 12 residues. Germline assignment: CDR1 LGHDT and CDR2 YNNKEL (reference sequence). DNA for the CDR3: TGTGCCACCAGCGAGATCACCGGGGAGCTGTTTTTT. Its protein is CATSEITGELFF.

This clonotype was observed many times. A junction boundary mismatches the germline segment, possibly from a read error. The gene calls are TRBV7-3 and TRBJ1-1; D gene unclear. The CDR3 has 13 residues. Germline loops: CDR1 SGHTA, CDR2 FQGTGA. The CDR3 DNA reads TGTGCCAGCAGCTTAAACGCGAACGCTGAAGCTTTCTTT. This sequence encodes CASSLNANAEAFF.

This clonotype was seen repeatedly, ten times or more. The chain uses TRBV20-1 and TRBJ2-3, with 7 nucleotides matching TRBD2. The V and J ends lost 6 bases and 5 bases, in that order; junction bases with no gene match: 8. Germline CDR1 and CDR2: DFQATT and SNEGSKA (reference sequence). CDR3 size: 13 residues. The CDR3 loop reads CSALWEGGDTQYF. The CDR3 DNA sequence: TGCAGTGCGTTGTGGGAGGGTGGAGATACGCAGTATTTT.

This clonotype was detected ten times or more. This CDR3 is CSVPGQREAFF. CDR3 in DNA: TGCAGCGTTCCGGGACAGCGTGAAGCTTTCTTT. This rearrangement joins TRBV29-1 to TRBJ1-1; TRBD1 agrees at 7 bases. The germline gives CDR1 SQVTM, CDR2 ANQGSEA. Losses at the gene ends were 5 bases for V and 7 bases for J; bases not matched to a gene: 4. The CDR3 has 11 residues.

This clonotype was counted at least ten times. The chain has TRBV7-9 and TRBJ2-5, with 9 nucleotides matching TRBD2. Germline V CDR1 and CDR2: SEHNR, FQNEAQ (reference sequence). V trimming: 5 bases; J trimming: 5 bases; junction bases outside the gene matches: 9. The CDR3 runs to 15 residues. DNA of the CDR3: TGTGCCAGCAGCAGAATAGCGGGGGCCTGGGAGACCCAGTACTTC. This translates into CASSRIAGAWETQYF.

This clonotype was recorded many times. The rearrangement joins TRBV11-2 to TRBJ2-7; the match to TRBD2 covers 10 bases. This CDR3 region has 14 residues. CDR1 SGHAT and CDR2 FQNNGV come from the germline V gene. With V trimmed by 1 base and J by 5 bases, 2 bases remained unmatched. Here the CDR3 DNA reads TGTGCCAGCAGCTTAGGGCTAGCGGGGGACGAGCAGTACTTC. It is translated as CASSLGLAGDEQYF.

This clonotype has only a few counts. In nucleotides, the CDR3 is TGTGCCAGCTCAGGGGGGCAAGACTACGAGCAGTACTTC. It codes for CASSGGQDYEQYF. The gene calls are TRBV18 and TRBJ2-7; D might be TRBD1 or TRBD2, each matching 6 bases. The germline V gene encodes CDR1 KGHSH and CDR2 LQKENI. The CDR3 loop spans 13 amino acids. V shed 5 bases and J shed 3 bases, with 11 bases lying between them.

This clonotype was counted at least ten times. The chain joins TRBV24-1 to TRBJ2-2; TRBD1 aligns across 7 bases. The CDR3 is made up of 14 amino acids. The J segment lost 4 bases and the V segment lost 3 bases, leaving 1 base of the junction unmatched. Germline CDR1 and CDR2: KGHDR and SFDVKD. The CDR3 sequence: CATSDPGGTGELFF. The CDR3 DNA sequence: TGTGCCACCAGTGATCCAGGGGGCACCGGGGAGCTGTTTTTT.

This clonotype was seen many times. CDR3 loop: CSVALGETQYF. CDR3 nucleotide sequence: TGCAGCGTCGCCCTTGGGGAGACCCAGTACTTC. The gene calls are TRBV29-1 and TRBJ2-5, with D hard to call. The CDR3 runs to 11 residues. Per germline, CDR1 SQVTM and CDR2 ANQGSEA. Trimming removed 6 bases from V and 5 bases from J, with 10 bases in between.

The sample holds many counts of this clonotype. V and J are TRBV2 and TRBJ2-1, with TRBD2 matching 7 bases. There are 12 residues in the CDR3. V gave up 8 bases and J gave up 11 bases; unmatched junction bases: 9. Germline CDR1 reads SNHLY; CDR2 reads FYNNEI. The CDR3 DNA sequence: TGTGCCAGCCACGAGGGAGGGGAGCAGCAGTTCTTC. Residues: CASHEGGEQQFF.

Many counts were recorded for this clonotype. The gene calls are TRBV5-1 and TRBJ2-3; 8 bases agree with TRBD2. V was pared by 3 bases and J by 0 bases, with 3 bases of the junction left unmatched. CDR1 is SGHRS, CDR2 YFSETQ, per germline. The length of the CDR3 is 15 residues. DNA for the CDR3: TGCGCCAGCAGCTGGGCGGGGGGAAGCACAGATACGCAGTATTTT. It is translated as CASSWAGGSTDTQYF.

At least ten counts were recorded for this clonotype. CDR3 coding DNA: TGTGCCAGCAGCCTTGGGGCCAATCAGCCCCAGCATTTT. Protein product: CASSLGANQPQHF. This chain connects TRBV28 to TRBJ1-5; possible D gene TRBD1, 5 bases. Germline V gives CDR1 MDHEN, CDR2 SYDVKM. The CDR3 consists of 13 residues. Trimming pared 6 bases from V and 3 bases from J, leaving 9 bases between.

This clonotype has at least ten counts. This rearrangement joins TRBV6-1 to TRBJ2-7, with D perhaps given as TRBD1 or TRBD2 (6 bases each). V lost 7 bases, J lost 2 bases, and 9 bases lay in between. The CDR3 loop spans 12 amino acids. Germline loops: CDR1 MNHNS, CDR2 SASEGT. CDR3: CASMRGAYEQYF. CDR3 DNA: TGTGCCAGCATGAGGGGGGCCTACGAGCAGTACTTC.

In regard to this clonotype: A much larger clone lies one base from this, so it may be a read error. The chain joins TRBV20-1 to TRBJ1-2, with D tentatively TRBD1 (5 bases). V shed 3 bases and J shed 4 bases, with 12 bases lying between them. The CDR3 has 13 amino acids. Germline CDR1 and CDR2: DFQATT and SNEGSKA (reference sequence). Here the CDR3 reads CSASVYGGYGYTF. CDR3 DNA sequence: TGCAGTGCTAGTGTTTACGGGGGCTATGGCTACACCTTC.

This clonotype was found a few times. This CDR3 reads CASSPREAFHTDTQYF. CDR3 DNA sequence: TGTGCCAGTAGTCCGCGGGAAGCCTTCCACACAGATACGCAGTATTTT. The chain has TRBV19 and TRBJ2-3, with a possible D match to TRBD2 (6 bases). CDR1 LNHDA and CDR2 SQIVND come from the germline V gene (reference sequence). The CDR3 runs 16 residues. V was cut by 5 bases and J by 2 bases, with 17 bases left in between.

This clonotype was observed many times. This CDR3 reads CASSYHGTGGYEQYF. In DNA form, the CDR3 reads TGTGCCAGCAGTTACCATGGGACAGGGGGCTACGAGCAGTACTTC. The chain carries TRBV6-5 and TRBJ2-7; 11 nucleotides match TRBD1. CDR1 is MNHEY and CDR2 is SVGAGI in the germline V gene. Trimming at V came to 2 bases and at J to 3 bases, leaving 3 bases not matched to a gene. The CDR3 totals 15 residues.

In its sample, this clonotype was seen many times. The chain couples TRBV4-2 to TRBJ1-1; the D gene is possibly TRBD1 (5 bases). The germline V and J ends were trimmed by 3 bases and 2 bases, with 13 bases remaining between them. Germline V gives CDR1 LGHNA, CDR2 YNFKEQ. The CDR3 contains 15 residues. CDR3 bases: TGTGCCAGCAGCCATATAGGGGAAGGAAACACTGAAGCTTTCTTT. Protein: CASSHIGEGNTEAFF.

This clonotype was seen many times. V and J are TRBV3-1 and TRBJ1-2; D remains unclear. Trimming took 8 bases from V and 0 from J, leaving 10 bases between them. In germline, CDR1 is LGHDT, CDR2 YNNKEL (reference sequence). The CDR3 has 13 amino acids. The CDR3 nucleotides read TGTGCCAGCTCGGCAGCAGCTAACTATGGCTACACCTTC. Translated: CASSAAANYGYTF.

This clonotype was found many times. The chain couples TRBV6-6 to TRBJ2-1; 10 positions agree with TRBD1. Germline V gene lookup returns CDR1 MNHNY and CDR2 SVGAGI (reference sequence). The CDR3 extends over 16 amino acids. V shed 2 bases, J shed 11 bases, and the junction held 12 bases outside the gene matches. CDR3 nucleotide sequence: TGTGCCAGCAGTTACCCCCGGGACAGGGGTGAATATCAGCAGTTCTTC. Translated: CASSYPRDRGEYQQFF.